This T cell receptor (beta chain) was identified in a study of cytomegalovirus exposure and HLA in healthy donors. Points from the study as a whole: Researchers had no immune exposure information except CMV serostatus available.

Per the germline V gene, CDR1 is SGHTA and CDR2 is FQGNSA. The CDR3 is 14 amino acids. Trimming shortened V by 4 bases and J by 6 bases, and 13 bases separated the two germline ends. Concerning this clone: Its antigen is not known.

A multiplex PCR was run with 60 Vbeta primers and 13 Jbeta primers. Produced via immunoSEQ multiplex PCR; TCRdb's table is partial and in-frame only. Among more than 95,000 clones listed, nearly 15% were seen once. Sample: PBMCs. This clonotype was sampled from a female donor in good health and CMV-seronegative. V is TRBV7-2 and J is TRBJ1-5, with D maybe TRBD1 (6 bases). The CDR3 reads CASSYRGGSQPQHF. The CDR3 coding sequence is TGTGCCAGCAGCTATAGAGGGGGAAGTCAGCCCCAGCATTTT.